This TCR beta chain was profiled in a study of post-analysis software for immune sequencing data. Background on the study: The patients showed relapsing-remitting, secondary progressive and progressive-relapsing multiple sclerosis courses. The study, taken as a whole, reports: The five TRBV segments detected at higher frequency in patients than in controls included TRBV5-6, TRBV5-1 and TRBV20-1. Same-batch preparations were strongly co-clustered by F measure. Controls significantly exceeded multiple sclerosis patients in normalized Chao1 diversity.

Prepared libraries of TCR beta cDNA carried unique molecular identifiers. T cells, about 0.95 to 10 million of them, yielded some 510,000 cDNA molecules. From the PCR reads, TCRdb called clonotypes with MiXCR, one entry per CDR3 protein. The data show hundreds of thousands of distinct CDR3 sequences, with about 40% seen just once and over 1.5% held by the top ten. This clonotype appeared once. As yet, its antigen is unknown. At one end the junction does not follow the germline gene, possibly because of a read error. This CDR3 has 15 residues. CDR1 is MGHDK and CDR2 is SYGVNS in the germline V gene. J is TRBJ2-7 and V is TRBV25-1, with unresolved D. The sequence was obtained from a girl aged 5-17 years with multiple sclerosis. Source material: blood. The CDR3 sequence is CACSESNSETYEQYF. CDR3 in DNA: TGTGCCTGCAGTGAGTCGAACAGCGAAACCTACGAGCAGTACTTC.